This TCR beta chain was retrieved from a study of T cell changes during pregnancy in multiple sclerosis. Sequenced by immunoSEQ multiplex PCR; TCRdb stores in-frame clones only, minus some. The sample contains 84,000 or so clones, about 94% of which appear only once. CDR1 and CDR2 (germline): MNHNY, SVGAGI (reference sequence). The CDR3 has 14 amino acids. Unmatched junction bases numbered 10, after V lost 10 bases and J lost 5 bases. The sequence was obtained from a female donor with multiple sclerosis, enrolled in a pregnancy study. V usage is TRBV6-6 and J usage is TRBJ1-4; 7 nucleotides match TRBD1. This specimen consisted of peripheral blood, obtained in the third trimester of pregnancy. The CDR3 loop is CATQRGQKNEKLFF. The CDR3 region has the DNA TGTGCCACCCAGAGGGGACAGAAAAATGAAAAACTGTTTTTT.